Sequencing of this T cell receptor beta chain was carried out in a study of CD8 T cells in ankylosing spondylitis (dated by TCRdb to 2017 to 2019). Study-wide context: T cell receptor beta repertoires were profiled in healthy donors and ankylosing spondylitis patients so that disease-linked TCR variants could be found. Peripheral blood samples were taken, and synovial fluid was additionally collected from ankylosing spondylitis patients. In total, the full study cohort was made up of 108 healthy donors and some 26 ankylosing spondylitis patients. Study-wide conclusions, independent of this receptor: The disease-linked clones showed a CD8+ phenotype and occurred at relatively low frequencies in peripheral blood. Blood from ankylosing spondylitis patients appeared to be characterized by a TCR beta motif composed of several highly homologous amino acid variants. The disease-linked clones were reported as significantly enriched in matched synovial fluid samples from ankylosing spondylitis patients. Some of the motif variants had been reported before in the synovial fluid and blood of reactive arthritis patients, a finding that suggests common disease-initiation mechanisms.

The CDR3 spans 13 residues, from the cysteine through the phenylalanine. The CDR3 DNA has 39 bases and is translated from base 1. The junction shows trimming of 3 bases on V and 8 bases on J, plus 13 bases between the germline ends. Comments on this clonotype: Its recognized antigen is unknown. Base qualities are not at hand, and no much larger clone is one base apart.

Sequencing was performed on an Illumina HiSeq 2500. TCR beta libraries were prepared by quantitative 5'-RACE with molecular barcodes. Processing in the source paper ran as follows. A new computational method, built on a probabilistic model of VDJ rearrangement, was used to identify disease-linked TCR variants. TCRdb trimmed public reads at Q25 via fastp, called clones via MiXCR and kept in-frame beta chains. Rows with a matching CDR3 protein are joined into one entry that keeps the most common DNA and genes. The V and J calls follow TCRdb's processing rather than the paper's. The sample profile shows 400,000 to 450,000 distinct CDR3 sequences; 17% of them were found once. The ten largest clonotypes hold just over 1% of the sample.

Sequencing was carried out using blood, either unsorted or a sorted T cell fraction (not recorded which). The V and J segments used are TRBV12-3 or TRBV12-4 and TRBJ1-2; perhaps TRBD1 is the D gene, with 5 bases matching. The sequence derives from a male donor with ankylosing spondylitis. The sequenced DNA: TGTGCCAGCAGTTTTGTCGGGGGTTGGGGCTACACCTTC. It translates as CASSFVGGWGYTF.